Below are 31 T cell receptor beta chains sequenced from a single sample in a study of beta chain features in type 1 diabetes. Study conclusions and caveats: In every one of the four CD4+ subsets, TCRB CDR3s were moderately but significantly shorter in Type 1 diabetes patients.

What was sequenced were expressed TCRB transcripts, since all of the isolated RNA had been reverse transcribed. The table came from immunoSEQ multiplex PCR; TCRdb's copy has only in-frame clones and leaves some out. The profile covers about 340,000 clones, with around 9.3% appearing a single time and approximately 1% taken by the ten largest. The antigens of these receptors remain unknown. Sequencing was done on a sample of central memory CD4+ T cells from blood. The receptor set was obtained from a young man with type 1 diabetes.

The V call is TRBV6-5, the J call TRBJ2-2; 9 bases fit TRBD1. Germline V gene data show CDR1 as MNHEY and CDR2 as SVGAGI. CDR3 length: 13 residues. V lost 8 bases and J lost 4; bases outside the gene matches: 2. CDR3 DNA: TGTGCCAGCCGGGACAGGGTCACCGGGGAGCTGTTTTTT. Translated: CASRDRVTGELFF.

The chain combines TRBV15 with TRBJ2-3, with 12 bases identical to TRBD2. In germline, CDR1 is LNHNV, CDR2 YYDKDF (reference sequence). V dropped 1 base and J dropped 4; count of bases not matched to a gene: 3. The CDR3 is made up of 16 amino acids. CDR3 in DNA: TGTGCCACCAGCAGAGGCCTAGCGGGGGGGTCAGATACGCAGTATTTT. Amino acids: CATSRGLAGGSDTQYF.

This clone was detected only a few times. V gene TRBV27 combines with J gene TRBJ1-2; tentative D call: TRBD1 (5 bases). This CDR3 spans 14 amino acids. Deletions cut 0 bases from V and 8 bases from J, with 13 bases between. CDR1 MNHEY and CDR2 SMNVEV come from the germline V gene (reference sequence). The CDR3 sequence is CASSLSRGREGYTF. The CDR3 region has the DNA TGTGCCAGCAGTTTATCGAGGGGTAGGGAGGGCTACACCTTC.

V gene TRBV29-1 combines with J gene TRBJ1-1; no firm D call. CDR3 length: 12 residues. Trimming stripped 3 bases from V and 8 bases from J, with 13 bases between. CDR1 is SQVTM, CDR2 ANQGSEA, per germline. CDR3 amino acids: CSVDGLRNEAFF. CDR3 bases: TGCAGCGTTGACGGATTGAGAAACGAAGCTTTCTTT.

This clone appeared once. The chain couples TRBV18 to TRBJ2-1; TRBD1 matches at 10 bases. Per germline, CDR1 KGHSH and CDR2 LQKENI. This CDR3 has 15 residues. Trimming took 2 bases from V and 4 from J; bases not matched to a gene: 2. The CDR3 reads CASSPGTGDYNEQFF. The CDR3 DNA reads TGTGCCAGCTCACCAGGGACAGGGGATTACAATGAGCAGTTCTTC.

V usage is TRBV13 and J usage is TRBJ1-4; tentative D call: TRBD1 (5 bases). The V end was cut by 4 bases, the J end by 5 bases, with 8 bases between. The CDR3 length is 13 residues. The germline CDR1 and CDR2 sequences are PRHDT and FYEKMQ (reference sequence). CDR3 nucleotides: TGTGCCAGCAGCTCGCAGGGAAATGAAAAACTGTTTTTT. Translated: CASSSQGNEKLFF.

This clone showed up just a few times. The chain couples TRBV2 to TRBJ2-3; 7 nucleotides align to TRBD1. Germline values: CDR1 SNHLY, CDR2 FYNNEI. V shed 6 bases, J shed 3 bases, and the junction held 6 bases outside the gene matches. The CDR3 runs 14 residues. CDR3 DNA: TGTGCCAGCAGCCAACAGGGGTTGACAGATACGCAGTATTTT. It is translated as CASSQQGLTDTQYF. The full variable domain, rest sourced from reference TRBV2 and TRBJ2-3, is EPEVTQTPSHQVTQMGQEVILRCVPISNHLYFYWYRQILGQKVEFLVSFYNNEISEKSEIFDDQFSVERPDGSNFTLKIRSTKLEDSAMYFCASSQQGLTDTQYFGPGTRLTVL.

The chain employs TRBV28 and TRBJ2-7; no reliable D call. Trimming shortened V by 4 bases and J by 3 bases, and 7 bases separated the two germline ends. This CDR3 is built from 12 residues. Germline lookup yields CDR1 MDHEN and CDR2 SYDVKM. The CDR3 is CASSSGSYEQYF. Here the CDR3 DNA reads TGTGCCAGCAGTTCAGGCAGCTACGAGCAGTACTTC. The full variable domain, its missing parts supplied by reference TRBV28 and TRBJ2-7, is DVKVTQSSRYLVKRTGEKVFLECVQDMDHENMFWYRQDPGLGLRLIYFSYDVKMKEKGDIPEGYSVSREKKERFSLILESASTNQTSMYLCASSSGSYEQYFGPGTRLTVT.

On this clone: The junction shows a germline mismatch at one end, possibly a read error. The chain is built from TRBV7-7 and TRBJ2-3; D might be TRBD2 (6 bases). This CDR3 is built from 13 residues. From germline, CDR1 is SSHAT and CDR2 FNYEAQ (reference sequence). CDR3 in amino acids: CASSPAGTQIQYF. The CDR3 DNA sequence: TGTGCTAGCAGCCCGGCGGGGACCCAGATTCAGTATTTT. Combining the CDR3 with reference TRBV7-7 and TRBJ2-3 gives the whole variable domain GAGVSQSPRYKVTKRGQDVTLRCDPISSHATLYWYQQALGQGPEFLTYFNYEAQPDKSGLPSDRFSAERPEGSISTLTIQRTEQRDSAMYRCASSPAGTQIQYFGPGTRLTVL.

This clone came up a few times. V usage is TRBV2 and J usage is TRBJ2-1; no definite D call. The CDR3 sequence is 12 residues long. Germline assignment: CDR1 SNHLY and CDR2 FYNNEI. V was pared by 3 bases and J by 8 bases, with 8 bases between. The CDR3 DNA reads as TGTGCCAGCAGTGACAGGAGTCATGAGCAGTTCTTC. This translates into CASSDRSHEQFF.

This clone was seen a handful of times. The chain couples TRBV19 to TRBJ2-5; tentatively, D is TRBD1 or TRBD2 (5 bases each). Trimming left V 6 bases short and J 5 bases short, with 13 bases between. CDR1 and CDR2 from the germline V gene are LNHDA and SQIVND (reference sequence). The CDR3 extends over 13 amino acids. CDR3 region: CASSLGDRETQYF. The CDR3 coding sequence is TGTGCCAGTAGCCTAGGGGACCGGGAGACCCAGTACTTC.

This clone was seen only a few times. V and J are TRBV28 and TRBJ1-6; D may be TRBD1 (6 bases). V dropped 1 base and J dropped 7 bases, with 17 bases sitting between them. CDR1 and CDR2 (germline): MDHEN, SYDVKM. The CDR3 length is 17 residues. CDR3 protein: CASSLSYRGDINSPLHF. DNA for the CDR3: TGTGCCAGCAGTTTATCCTACCGGGGGGACATAAATTCACCCCTCCACTTT.

There are a few counts of this clone. The J gene is TRBJ2-2, the V gene TRBV7-9, with D perhaps being TRBD1 or TRBD2 (5 bases each). Per the germline V gene, CDR1 is SEHNR and CDR2 is FQNEAQ (reference sequence). Trimming took 5 bases from V and 7 from J, leaving 8 bases between them. The CDR3 has 12 residues. The CDR3 here is CASSQRGGELFF. CDR3 in DNA: TGTGCCAGCAGCCAGAGGGGCGGGGAGCTGTTTTTT.

The CDR3 region is CASSAARDSRGYTF. The CDR3 DNA sequence: TGTGCCAGCAGCGCTGCCCGGGACAGCAGGGGCTACACCTTC. The genes are TRBV11-2 and TRBJ1-2, with 7 bases that match TRBD1. Germline V gives CDR1 SGHAT, CDR2 FQNNGV. Trimming removed 5 bases from V and 8 bases from J; junction bases left unmatched: 11. The CDR3 sequence is 14 residues long.

The CDR3 protein is CASSGQGYYGYTF. The DNA of the CDR3 is TGTGCCAGCAGTGGACAGGGTTACTATGGCTACACCTTC. J is TRBJ1-2 and V is TRBV2, with TRBD1 matching 7 bases. Losses at the gene ends were 4 bases for V and 3 bases for J; bases not matched to a gene: 2. CDR3 length: 13 residues. Per germline, CDR1 SNHLY and CDR2 FYNNEI.

This clone was counted many times. Other DNA sequences within the sample encode an identical CDR3. The genes are TRBV7-9 and TRBJ1-6; 7 bases agree with TRBD1. The CDR3 length is 14 residues. V lost 5 bases to trimming and J lost 10 bases; unmatched junction nucleotides: 8. The germline V gene has CDR1 SEHNR and CDR2 FQNEAQ (reference sequence). CDR3 sequence (DNA): TGTGCCAGCAGCCCTCGGGCAGGGGGATCACCCCTCCACTTT. This sequence encodes CASSPRAGGSPLHF.

This clone turned up a few times. This chain connects TRBV7-2 to TRBJ2-7, with TRBD2 identical over 9 bases. CDR1 SGHTA and CDR2 FQGNSA come from the germline V gene. This CDR3 has 14 residues. V lost 1 base to trimming and J lost 7 bases; unmatched junction nucleotides: 5. CDR3 DNA: TGTGCCAGCAGCTTAGGCGGGGGGGCCAGAGAGCAGTACTTC. This encodes CASSLGGGAREQYF.

The genes are TRBV5-1 and TRBJ1-4, with D perhaps matching TRBD1 (6 bases). This CDR3 has 12 amino acids. Germline assignment: CDR1 SGHRS and CDR2 YFSETQ. V was trimmed by 4 bases and J by 14 bases, leaving 15 bases between them. The CDR3 is CASSPEQGRLFF. The CDR3 nucleotides are TGCGCCAGCAGCCCGGAACAGGGTCGGCTGTTTTTT.

This rearrangement joins TRBV2 to TRBJ2-6; no clear D gene. The CDR3 extends over 15 amino acids. Germline V gene lookup returns CDR1 SNHLY and CDR2 FYNNEI. V was trimmed by 3 bases and J by 0 bases, leaving 6 bases between them. CDR3 residues: CASSELPSGANVLTF. CDR3 nucleotides: TGTGCCAGCAGTGAGCTCCCCTCTGGGGCCAACGTCCTGACTTTC.

This clone turned up a few times. This chain connects TRBV18 to TRBJ2-7; TRBD2 agrees at 7 bases. V lost 2 bases, J lost 3 bases, and 7 bases stayed unmatched. The CDR3 has 15 amino acids. CDR1 and CDR2 (germline): KGHSH, LQKENI. The CDR3 protein is CASSPGQRGIYEQYF. In DNA, the CDR3 is TGTGCCAGCTCACCAGGTCAGCGGGGTATCTACGAGCAGTACTTC.

The chain recombines TRBV18 with TRBJ2-6; D is unclear. The V and J ends lost 4 bases and 1 base respectively, with 8 bases between them. There are 15 residues in the CDR3. The germline CDR1 and CDR2 sequences are KGHSH and LQKENI. The CDR3 reads CASSHDISGANVLTF. The CDR3 DNA follows: TGTGCCAGCTCACACGACATATCTGGGGCCAACGTCCTGACTTTC.

In its sample, this clone was seen many times. The genes are TRBV2 and TRBJ2-4, with 8 bases aligning to TRBD2. The V gene end was trimmed by 5 bases and the J gene end by 0 bases; junction bases not matched to a gene: 6. The CDR3 runs 16 residues. Germline CDR1 reads SNHLY; CDR2 reads FYNNEI. The CDR3 loop is CASSTSGSKAKNIQYF. CDR3 DNA: TGTGCCAGCAGTACTAGCGGCTCAAAAGCCAAAAACATTCAGTACTTC. Drawing the rest from reference TRBV2 and TRBJ2-4, the complete variable domain is EPEVTQTPSHQVTQMGQEVILRCVPISNHLYFYWYRQILGQKVEFLVSFYNNEISEKSEIFDDQFSVERPDGSNFTLKIRSTKLEDSAMYFCASSTSGSKAKNIQYFGAGTRLSVL.

The genes are TRBV9 and TRBJ2-4; D is ambiguous. V lost 4 bases, J lost 0 bases, and 5 bases lay in between. Germline V gene data show CDR1 as SGDLS and CDR2 as YYNGEE. This CDR3 region has 13 residues. The CDR3 here is CASSSLAKNIQYF. CDR3 coding DNA: TGTGCCAGCAGCTCACTAGCCAAAAACATTCAGTACTTC.

This clone was detected a few times. V and J are TRBV7-2 and TRBJ1-4; the match to TRBD1 covers 7 bases. This CDR3 is built from 17 residues. The germline V gene has CDR1 SGHTA and CDR2 FQGNSA. V shed 2 bases, J shed 8 bases, and the junction held 14 bases outside the gene matches. The CDR3 nucleotides read TGTGCCAGCAGCTTACTATACCGGACAGGTGGTAACGAAAAACTGTTTTTT. Protein sequence: CASSLLYRTGGNEKLFF.

J is TRBJ2-1 and V is TRBV7-6; D gene uncertain. V was shortened by 5 bases and J by 2 bases, with 19 bases between the two germline ends. The CDR3 spans 17 residues. Germline V gene sequence: CDR1 SGHVS, CDR2 FNYEAQ. For the CDR3, the DNA is TGTGCCAGCAGCCCAAGCTTCGTGTCAGTAACCTACAATGAGCAGTTCTTC. Translation: CASSPSFVSVTYNEQFF.

The genes are TRBV23-1 and TRBJ1-5; D is unresolved. TRBV23-1 is given ORF status, its function remaining uncertain. With 0 bases removed from V and 3 bases from J, the gap between germline ends came to 12 bases. The CDR3 contains 16 residues. The CDR3 loop is CASSQSVGFTNQPQHF. The CDR3 nucleotides read TGCGCCAGCAGTCAATCGGTCGGCTTTACCAATCAGCCCCAGCATTTT.

The CDR3 reads CASSHRGRGANVLTF. The CDR3, as DNA: TGCGCCAGCAGCCATAGGGGCAGGGGGGCCAACGTCCTGACTTTC. The J gene is TRBJ2-6, the V gene TRBV4-3, with D perhaps TRBD1 (5 bases). V lost 3 bases and J 4 bases, leaving 10 bases between the germline ends. Germline V gene lookup returns CDR1 LGHNA and CDR2 YSLEER. This CDR3 is 15 amino acids long.

This clone was picked up a small number of times. The chain has TRBV10-3 and TRBJ1-2, with a possible D match to TRBD1 (5 bases). Looked up from germline, CDR1 is ENHRY and CDR2 is SYGVKD. Trimming removed 10 bases from V and 3 bases from J, with 9 bases in between. The CDR3 has 11 amino acids. CDR3 sequence: CATGTDYGYTF. The CDR3 DNA is TGTGCCACCGGGACCGACTATGGCTACACCTTC.

This clone was recorded a few times. The CDR3 coding sequence is TGTGCCAGCAGCTTGGAGCAAAATACGCAGTATTTT. Its protein is CASSLEQNTQYF. The chain links TRBV7-2 to TRBJ2-3, with D hard to call. The CDR3 is 12 residues long. Germline V CDR1 and CDR2: SGHTA, FQGNSA. V lost 3 bases, J lost 7 bases, and 8 bases lay in between.

The chain is built from TRBV29-1 and TRBJ2-1; TRBD1 matches at 10 bases. Germline V gene sequence: CDR1 SQVTM, CDR2 ANQGSEA. The CDR3 is made up of 15 amino acids. J lost 9 bases, V lost 5 bases, and 13 bases had no gene match. This chain's CDR3 is CSVPRTGGTPGEQFF. The CDR3 nucleotides read TGCAGCGTTCCGAGGACAGGGGGGACACCCGGTGAGCAGTTCTTC.

The rearrangement links TRBV4-3 to TRBJ2-3, with D possibly being TRBD2 (6 bases). V shed 4 bases and J shed 0 bases, with 8 bases lying between them. The CDR3 is 14 amino acids. CDR1 is LGHNA, CDR2 YSLEER, per germline. The CDR3 reads CASSLRESTDTQYF. In DNA form, the CDR3 reads TGCGCCAGCAGCCTACGGGAGAGCACAGATACGCAGTATTTT.